The sequence of this T cell receptor beta chain was determined in a study of cytomegalovirus exposure and HLA in healthy donors. Study findings and constraints: A later analysis found first-cohort TCR clusters tended to co-occur in the 90 to 150 validation repertoires.

V lost 4 bases and J lost 0; bases outside the gene matches: 6. Germline-derived CDR1 and CDR2 are SGHDT and YYEEEE. This CDR3 is built from 15 residues. In regard to this clone: Its antigen is unidentified.

Generated by immunoSEQ multiplex PCR, the TCRdb table keeps only in-frame clones and is missing some. The table lists 170,000 or so clones, 85% of them singletons. The chain combines TRBV5-6 with TRBJ1-2; 7 nucleotides line up with TRBD1. The TCR sequence derives from a man younger than 35 in good health and CMV-seropositive. The sample comprised PBMCs. CDR3 sequence (DNA): TGTGCCAGCAGCCTAGGGACAGCCTCTAACTATGGCTACACCTTC. This codes for CASSLGTASNYGYTF.